This record covers a single T cell receptor (beta chain). What it binds is not known. Sequence at one end of the junction differs from germline and may be a read error. This specimen comes from a study of OX40 agonist ivuxolimab in advanced cancers. At the level of the study: Patients took ivuxolimab, an agonistic anti-OX40 (CD134) antibody. Study results and limitations: Low normalized clonal expansion also occurred in some nonresponding patients.

Measured with immunoSEQ multiplex PCR; TCRdb has only the in-frame clones, and not every one. The sample holds 55,000 to 65,000 clones, 80% to 95% seen once. The CDR3 spans 12 residues. Germline-derived CDR1 and CDR2 are SGHDT and YYEEEE. This chain joins TRBV5-6 and TRBJ1-2; D may be TRBD1 (5 bases). The TCR was taken from an adult with an advanced solid tumor such as melanoma, head and neck, liver or kidney cancer. The sample was CD4+ or CD8+ T cells sorted from blood, taken in a trial of the OX40 agonist ivuxolimab. The CDR3 bases are TGTGCCAGCAGCCAAGTTCGGGGCCCGGGCAACTTC. Translation gives CASSQVRGPGNF.